The sequence of this T cell receptor (beta chain) was determined in a study of shared clonotypes between healthy human individuals. Broader study findings: For naive CD4 cells, approximately 5% of clonotypes were shared across a handful of donors. Compared with memory subsets, naive subsets generally had larger estimated richness.

Negatively enriched CD4+ T cells were divided by CD45RA into naive and memory. This clone was seen more than once but under ten times. Antigen unknown. The CDR3 contains 15 residues. V lost 7 bases and J lost 0, with 13 bases in between. Germline V gene lookup returns CDR1 SEHNR and CDR2 FQNEAQ (reference sequence). The assay was immunoSEQ multiplex PCR, and TCRdb's table has in-frame clones only and misses some. The sample shows about 1.1 million clones, approximately 78% of them seen only once. The sample comprised memory CD4+ T cells from PBMCs. Indicated subset: CD45RA-negative fraction. The source of this sequence is a man between 18 and 35 years old in good health. Some clones in this sample may be carry-over from other donors' samples. The chain is built from TRBV7-9 and TRBJ1-3; no clear D gene. The CDR3 loop reads CASITDGGSGNTIYF. The CDR3 bases are TGTGCCAGCATCACCGACGGAGGCTCTGGAAACACCATATATTTT.